The 12 T cell receptor beta chains presented below share a single source sample, sequenced in a study of blood T cell repertoires in COVID-19. The table came from immunoSEQ multiplex PCR; TCRdb's copy has only in-frame clones and leaves some out. The sample has approximately 500,000 clones; over 75% are singletons. Sequenced sample: PBMCs or T cells enriched from blood (not recorded which). Source of these receptors: a woman aged 40-49 years who had recovered from COVID-19.

The rearrangement links TRBV7-8 to TRBJ2-5; 9 bases align to TRBD2. The CDR3 totals 19 residues. CDR1 SGHVS and CDR2 FQNEAQ come from the germline V gene. The junction had 17 bases not matched to a gene; V was cut back by 5 bases and J by 1 base. CDR3 loop: CASSRRDILRGRVQETQYF. CDR3 coding DNA: TGTGCCAGCAGCCGCCGGGACATTCTCCGCGGGAGGGTCCAAGAGACCCAGTACTTC.

V and J are TRBV5-1 and TRBJ2-5, with D perhaps matching TRBD2 (7 bases). Germline CDR1 reads SGHRS; CDR2 reads YFSETQ. Trimming took off 0 bases at V and 5 bases at J, with 14 bases between the two ends. This CDR3 spans 15 amino acids. This chain's CDR3 is CASSLARKGGETQYF. The CDR3 DNA sequence: TGCGCCAGCAGCTTGGCGCGAAAGGGGGGGGAGACCCAGTACTTC.

The genes are TRBV3-1 (or the pseudogene TRBV3-2) and TRBJ2-5; 10 bases are shared with TRBD1. The J segment lost 5 bases and the V segment lost 6 bases, leaving 12 bases of the junction unmatched. The CDR3 consists of 16 residues. The germline CDR1 and CDR2 sequences are LGHDT and YNNKEL (reference sequence). The CDR3 is CASRLRQGAGWETQYF. The CDR3 DNA is TGTGCCAGCAGACTACGACAGGGGGCGGGATGGGAGACCCAGTACTTC.

This rearrangement joins TRBV14 to TRBJ1-3; D gene ambiguous. CDR3 length equals 14 residues. Germline V gene sequence: CDR1 SGHDN, CDR2 FVKESK. The germline V and J ends were trimmed by 1 base and 6 bases, with 10 bases remaining between them. DNA for the CDR3: TGTGCCAGCAGCCAAGGAGGTTTGGAAAACACCATATATTTT. Amino acid sequence: CASSQGGLENTIYF.

This chain connects TRBV5-4 to TRBJ2-5, with 7 bases matching TRBD1. CDR1 and CDR2 from the germline V gene are SGHNT and YYREEE (reference sequence). Losses at the gene ends were 9 bases for V and 1 base for J; bases not matched to a gene: 12. This CDR3 has 15 amino acids. The chain's CDR3 is CAIGPRDSFQETQYF. The CDR3 DNA reads TGTGCCATCGGGCCCCGGGACAGCTTCCAAGAGACCCAGTACTTC. Supplemented by reference TRBV5-4 and TRBJ2-5, the full variable domain reads ETGVTQSPTHLIKTRGQQVTLRCSSQSGHNTVSWYQQALGQGPQFIFQYYREEENGRGNFPPRFSGLQFPNYSSELNVNALELDDSALYLCAIGPRDSFQETQYFGPGTRLLVL.

The chain combines TRBV12-3 or TRBV12-4 with TRBJ1-2; weak D call: TRBD1 (5 bases). V lost 10 bases and J 1 base, leaving 13 bases between the germline ends. CDR3 length equals 13 residues. The CDR3 spells CATNVGGNYGYTF. CDR3 in DNA: TGTGCCACAAACGTGGGGGGTAACTATGGCTACACCTTC.

This clone was observed a handful of times. This CDR3 reads CASSRNRYTGELFF. CDR3 nucleotides: TGTGCCAGCAGCCGAAACAGGTACACCGGGGAGCTGTTTTTT. The chain joins TRBV5-6 to TRBJ2-2; D is perhaps TRBD1 (5 bases). Deletions cut 4 bases from V and 3 bases from J, with 10 bases between. This CDR3 region has 14 residues. Germline assignment: CDR1 SGHDT and CDR2 YYEEEE.

This clone came up a few times. V and J are TRBV18 and TRBJ1-2; 7 bases line up with TRBD1. Germline values: CDR1 KGHSH, CDR2 LQKENI. V was clipped by 4 bases and J by 0 bases; unmatched bases: 5. The CDR3 extends over 15 amino acids. CDR3 residues: CASSLGQDPNYGYTF. In nucleotides, the CDR3 is TGTGCCAGCTCACTCGGACAGGACCCTAACTATGGCTACACCTTC. The full variable domain, with the rest looked up from reference TRBV18 and TRBJ1-2, is NAGVMQNPRHLVRRRGQEARLRCSPMKGHSHVYWYRQLPEEGLKFMVYLQKENIIDESGMPKERFSAEFPKEGPSILRIQQVVRGDSAAYFCASSLGQDPNYGYTFGSGTRLTVV.

The rearrangement uses TRBV10-3 and TRBJ2-5, with 9 bases fitting TRBD2. CDR1 is ENHRY, CDR2 SYGVKD, per germline. The ends lost 0 bases at V and 1 base at J; junction bases unmatched: 12. This CDR3 contains 19 residues. The CDR3 reads CAISESPGLALDAQETQYF. As DNA, the CDR3 is TGTGCCATCAGTGAGTCCCCGGGACTAGCTCTTGATGCCCAAGAGACCCAGTACTTC.

V and J are TRBV12-3 or TRBV12-4 and TRBJ2-2; D is ambiguous. V was trimmed by 3 bases and J by 6 bases, leaving 5 bases between them. The length of the CDR3 is 12 residues. The CDR3 nucleotides read TGTGCCAGCAGTTTTGAGGCCGGGGAGCTGTTTTTT. Translating gives CASSFEAGELFF.

The CDR3 here is CASSESGGQDLYTDTQYF. Written as DNA, the CDR3 is TGCGCCAGCAGTGAGTCGGGAGGACAGGACCTCTACACAGATACGCAGTATTTT. The V and J genes are TRBV10-2 and TRBJ2-3; weak D call: TRBD1 (7 bases). V was cut by 0 bases and J by 2 bases, with 18 bases left in between. Per the germline V gene, CDR1 is WSHSY and CDR2 is SAAADI. CDR3 length: 18 residues.

Written as DNA, the CDR3 is TGTGCCTCCGGGACTAGCGGCTACGAGCAGTACTTC. Its protein is CASGTSGYEQYF. This sequence joins TRBV30 and TRBJ2-7, with TRBD2 identical over 11 bases. The CDR3 is 12 residues long. The germline V gene encodes CDR1 GTSNPN and CDR2 SVGIG (reference sequence). V dropped 7 bases and J dropped 3; count of bases not matched to a gene: 2.